The 2 T cell receptor beta chains below all came from one sample that was sequenced in a study of spatial heterogeneity in lung cancer. Each CDR3 protein is one row after TCRdb ran MiXCR on the 5' RACE reads. Found here are under 150,000 distinct CDR3 sequences, 11% of them singletons; the top ten hold approximately 25%. The time point denotes: blood at routine non-recurrence follow-up after resection. Material: PBMCs, obtained at follow-up. The receptors shown here come from a female donor with early-stage non-small cell lung cancer.

This clonotype was seen ten or more times. The CDR3 DNA reads as TGTGCCAGCAGCTTAGCTGCGGGCGGGAGGGCGTACGAGCAGTACTTC. Encoded protein: CASSLAAGGRAYEQYF. The chain joins TRBV11-1 to TRBJ2-7; TRBD2 matches 9 bases. CDR3 length equals 16 residues. Germline V gene data show CDR1 as SGHAT and CDR2 as FQDESV (reference sequence). Trimming at V came to 0 bases and at J to 4 bases, leaving 7 bases not matched to a gene. Supplemented by reference TRBV11-1 and TRBJ2-7, the full variable domain reads EAEVAQSPRYKITEKSQAVAFWCDPISGHATLYWYRQILGQGPELLVQFQDESVVDDSQLPKDRFSAERLKGVDSTLKIQPAELGDSAMYLCASSLAAGGRAYEQYFGPGTRLTVT.

The chain uses TRBV7-3 and TRBJ2-1; TRBD1 agrees at 10 bases. The CDR3 totals 16 residues. CDR1 is SGHTA, CDR2 FQGTGA, per germline. V trimming: 5 bases; J trimming: 7 bases; junction bases outside the gene matches: 11. In DNA, the CDR3 is TGTGCCAGCAGCCCGAACCCGGGGACAGGGGTAAATGAGCAGTTCTTC. This translates into CASSPNPGTGVNEQFF. The full variable domain, completed using reference TRBV7-3 and TRBJ2-1, is GAGVSQTPSNKVTEKGKYVELRCDPISGHTALYWYRQSLGQGPEFLIYFQGTGAADDSGLPNDRFFAVRPEGSVSTLKIQRTERGDSAVYLCASSPNPGTGVNEQFFGPGTRLTVL.